These T cell receptor beta chains were read from a single sample in a study of T cells after yellow fever vaccination. A single record per CDR3 protein comes from TCRdb applying MiXCR to the 5' RACE reads. The table shows 200,000 or so distinct CDR3 sequences, with over 6.5% occurring only once. The input for sequencing was CD4+ T cells sorted from PBMCs, taken on the day of the yellow fever booster vaccination. The receptor source for this set is a man aged 25 to 40 who received the YFV17D yellow fever vaccine. Each CDR3 is given with its conserved first and last residue. A D gene is named only where the DNA matches it firmly. Clone size, where shown, is once, few, many, or a class for clones that have expanded.

d_call	j_call	v_call	clone_size	cdr3_aa	cdr3_nt
NA	TRBJ1-1	TRBV21-1	few	CASSNYGRSNTEAFF	TGTGCCAGCAGCAATTATGGCAGGTCGAACACTGAAGCTTTCTTT
TRBD2	TRBJ2-1	TRBV18	NA	CASSPQEAGGRPEEQFF	TGTGCCAGCTCACCACAGGAAGCGGGAGGGCGGCCGGAAGAGCAGTTCTTC
NA	TRBJ2-1	TRBV7-8	many	CASSLLGGGPYNEQFF	TGTGCCAGCAGCTTACTGGGAGGCGGACCCTACAATGAGCAGTTCTTC
TRBD2	TRBJ2-3	TRBV7-3	NA	CASSLGLAGGGDTQYF	TGTGCCAGCAGCCTGGGACTAGCGGGAGGAGGGGATACGCAGTATTTT
TRBD2	TRBJ2-1	TRBV12-3/TRBV12-4	few	CASSLVGLAGRNEQFF	TGTGCCAGCAGTTTAGTCGGACTAGCGGGCAGGAATGAGCAGTTCTTC
TRBD1	TRBJ1-4	TRBV20-1	NA	CSARGSEDRGAFQVF	TGCAGTGCTAGAGGGTCGGAGGACAGGGGGGCTTTCCAAGTTTTT
TRBD1	TRBJ1-1	TRBV5-1	few	CASSGTGVRTEAFF	TGCGCCAGCAGCGGAACAGGGGTGCGCACTGAAGCTTTCTTT
TRBD2	TRBJ2-7	TRBV12-3/TRBV12-4	few	CASSRGDPYEQYF	TGTGCCAGCAGTCGGGGGGATCCATACGAGCAGTACTTC
TRBD1	TRBJ1-6	TRBV6-5	NA	CASSWDRDNSPLHF	TGTGCCAGCAGTTGGGACAGGGATAATTCACCCCTCCACTTT
TRBD1	TRBJ2-7	TRBV7-6	NA	CASSSLQGARPYEQYF	TGTGCCAGCAGCTCCCTACAGGGGGCGCGTCCGTACGAGCAGTACTTC
NA	TRBJ2-7	TRBV7-9	few	CASSTLTSFPYEQYF	TGTGCCAGCAGCACACTAACTAGTTTCCCCTACGAGCAGTACTTC
NA	TRBJ2-2	TRBV5-4	many	CASSGFVETGTGELFF	TGTGCCAGCAGCGGTTTTGTGGAGACGGGCACCGGGGAGCTGTTTTTT
TRBD1	TRBJ2-1	TRBV9	few	CASSPLQGNEQFF	TGTGCCAGCAGCCCACTACAGGGGAATGAGCAGTTCTTC
TRBD2	TRBJ2-1	TRBV7-3	few	CASSPSASGYNEQFF	TGTGCCAGCAGCCCCTCGGCTAGCGGTTACAATGAGCAGTTCTTC
TRBD2	TRBJ2-7	TRBV6-1	few	CASSTGTSNYEQYF	TGTGCCAGCAGTACCGGGACTAGCAACTACGAGCAGTACTTC
TRBD2	TRBJ2-5	TRBV14	many	CASSPLGTTKQETQYF	TGTGCCAGCAGCCCCCTTGGGACTACCAAACAAGAGACCCAGTACTTC
NA	TRBJ2-2	TRBV11-2	few	CASSLVLTGSGELFF	TGTGCCAGCAGCTTAGTCCTTACAGGGTCCGGGGAGCTGTTTTTT
NA	TRBJ2-5	TRBV19	NA	CASRPKSPQETQYF	TGTGCCAGTCGACCTAAGTCCCCACAAGAGACCCAGTACTTC
NA	TRBJ1-5	TRBV18	few	CASSPGTSSNQPQHF	TGTGCCAGCTCACCAGGAACCTCTAGCAATCAGCCCCAGCATTTT
NA	TRBJ1-5	TRBV3-1	many	CASSQKGWGQPQHF	TGTGCCAGCAGCCAAAAGGGATGGGGTCAGCCCCAGCATTTT
NA	TRBJ2-4	TRBV25-1	many	CASSDTNGKNIQYF	TGTGCCAGCAGTGATACGAATGGAAAAAACATTCAGTACTTC
NA	TRBJ1-4	TRBV30	few	CAWNRNEKLFF	TGTGCCTGGAACAGGAATGAAAAACTGTTTTTT
TRBD2	TRBJ2-7	TRBV20-1	few	CSARSPGGAGFNEQYF	TGCAGTGCAAGAAGCCCGGGAGGAGCGGGATTCAACGAGCAGTACTTC
NA	TRBJ2-7	TRBV7-6	few	CASSLDGSVYEQYF	TGTGCCAGCAGCTTAGATGGCAGCGTCTACGAGCAGTACTTC
TRBD2	TRBJ2-1	TRBV20-1	few	CSGPKAGGPNEQFF	TGCAGTGGGCCGAAAGCGGGAGGGCCGAATGAGCAGTTCTTC
NA	TRBJ1-4	TRBV12-3/TRBV12-4	many	CASSLGLRGRDEKLFF	TGTGCCAGCAGTTTAGGCCTTAGGGGCCGGGATGAAAAACTGTTTTTT
TRBD2	TRBJ2-1	TRBV5-1	NA	CASSPAGPSTSGINEQFF	TGCGCCAGCAGCCCCGCCGGCCCCTCGACTAGCGGGATTAATGAGCAGTTCTTC
TRBD2	TRBJ2-1	TRBV12-3/TRBV12-4	NA	CASRSSGQANEQFF	TGTGCCAGCAGGTCTAGCGGGCAAGCCAATGAGCAGTTCTTC
NA	TRBJ2-1	TRBV5-4	few	CASSLNWQNNEQFF	TGTGCCAGCAGCTTGAATTGGCAGAACAATGAGCAGTTCTTC
NA	TRBJ2-2	TRBV24-1	many	CATSDYTGELFF	TGTGCCACCAGTGATTACACCGGGGAGCTGTTTTTT
NA	TRBJ2-1	TRBV30	many	CAWSAELDNEQFF	TGTGCCTGGAGCGCGGAGTTGGACAATGAGCAGTTCTTC
NA	TRBJ2-5	TRBV29-1	NA	CSVDSTQGETQYF	TGCAGCGTGGACAGTACGCAGGGAGAGACCCAGTACTTC
NA	TRBJ2-1	TRBV7-3	many	CASSSRLGGNEQFF	TGTGCCAGCAGCTCTCGACTAGGGGGCAATGAGCAGTTCTTC
NA	TRBJ1-1	TRBV20-1	NA	CSAYPFEAFF	TGCAGTGCTTACCCCTTTGAAGCTTTCTTT
TRBD1	TRBJ1-1	TRBV4-3	NA	CASSQVGQGSSEAFF	TGCGCCAGCAGCCAGGTCGGACAGGGGAGTTCAGAAGCTTTCTTT
NA	TRBJ2-2	TRBV20-1	many	CSATASTSIGELFF	TGCAGTGCTACCGCGTCTACTAGCATCGGGGAGCTGTTTTTT
NA	TRBJ2-5	TRBV25-1	many	CASSILDQETQYF	TGTGCCAGCAGTATACTTGACCAAGAGACCCAGTACTTC
TRBD2	TRBJ2-7	TRBV5-4	once	CASSLEGTSGRLYF	TGTGCCAGCAGCTTGGAGGGGACTAGCGGGAGACTTTACTTC
NA	TRBJ2-7	TRBV20-1	many	CSARGAYDEQYF	TGCAGTGCTAGGGGGGCCTACGACGAGCAGTACTTC
NA	TRBJ2-1	TRBV7-2	many	CASSLLQELRNEQFF	TGTGCCAGCAGCTTGTTACAGGAACTCCGGAATGAGCAGTTCTTC
NA	TRBJ2-3	TRBV5-1	many	CASSLGPGTDTQYF	TGCGCCAGCAGCTTGGGCCCGGGCACAGATACGCAGTATTTT